A selection of T cell receptor beta chains follows, all from one sample in a study of cytomegalovirus exposure and HLA in healthy donors. The protocol was immunoSEQ multiplex PCR, while the TCRdb copy is restricted to in-frame clones and leaves out a portion. This repertoire shows 150,000 to 200,000 clones, around 80% found once; its top ten account for roughly 1.4%. Sequencing used PBMCs. Receptors originate from a woman between 25 and 40 years old in good health and CMV-seropositive. Each CDR3 is given with its conserved first and last residue. The order of the fields is D gene, J gene, clone size, V gene, CDR3 protein, CDR3 DNA. D genes are given only for firm matches. Part of the rows lack a size; the others show once, few, many or a class for expanded clones.

TRBD1 | TRBJ1-4 | . | TRBV7-9 | CASSFSLQGGEKLFF | TGTGCCAGCAGCTTTTCGCTACAGGGGGGTGAAAAACTGTTTTTT
TRBD1 | TRBJ2-2 | . | TRBV11-2 | CASSFGQGSMGLFF | TGTGCCAGCAGCTTTGGACAGGGATCCATGGGGCTGTTTTTT
. | TRBJ2-7 | . | TRBV6-1 | CASTEGTYEQYF | TGTGCCAGCACCGAGGGAACCTACGAGCAGTACTTC
TRBD2 | TRBJ2-7 | . | TRBV2 | CASNPLAGDSYEQYF | TGTGCCAGCAATCCCCTAGCGGGGGACTCCTACGAGCAGTACTTC
TRBD2 | TRBJ2-7 | . | TRBV30 | CAWSVPQGREFYEQYF | TGTGCCTGGAGTGTACCCCAAGGGAGGGAGTTCTACGAGCAGTACTTC
. | TRBJ2-7 | few | TRBV30 | CAWSVTRSYEQYF | TGTGCCTGGAGTGTAACTCGTTCCTACGAGCAGTACTTC
. | TRBJ1-2 | . | TRBV19 | CASSRVASDYGYTF | TGTGCCAGTAGTAGGGTAGCTTCTGACTATGGCTACACCTTC
. | TRBJ2-7 | . | TRBV18 | CASSPPRDRPYEQYF | TGTGCCAGCTCACCACCAAGAGACAGACCCTACGAGCAGTACTTC
. | TRBJ2-1 | . | TRBV7-8 | CASSLRGTFSSYNEQFF | TGTGCCAGCAGCCTACGAGGGACTTTTAGCTCCTACAATGAGCAGTTCTTC
TRBD1 | TRBJ2-3 | . | TRBV10-1 | CASEKTGKDTQYF | TGCGCCAGCGAGAAGACAGGGAAAGATACGCAGTATTTT
TRBD1 | TRBJ1-3 | . | TRBV18 | CASSGTVNVGLSGNTIYF | TGTGCCAGCTCCGGGACAGTAAATGTTGGACTCTCTGGAAACACCATATATTTT
. | TRBJ1-5 | . | TRBV10-1 | CANLSIPSGNQPQHF | TGCGCCAATCTTTCTATCCCGTCGGGCAATCAGCCCCAGCATTTT
TRBD2 | TRBJ2-7 | . | TRBV4-2 | CASSPSLSGGYEQYF | TGTGCCAGCAGCCCCTCCTTGAGCGGGGGCTACGAGCAGTACTTC
TRBD2 | TRBJ2-7 | . | TRBV5-4 | CASSLIATSSGSYEQYF | TGTGCCAGCAGCTTGATAGCCACTTCTAGCGGGTCCTACGAGCAGTACTTC
. | TRBJ1-4 | . | TRBV18 | CASSVRGTNEKLFF | TGTGCCAGCTCAGTAAGGGGAACTAATGAAAAACTGTTTTTT
TRBD2 | TRBJ2-5 | . | TRBV11-2 | CASSQTSGREKTQYF | TGTGCCAGCAGCCAGACTAGCGGGAGAGAAAAGACCCAGTACTTC
. | TRBJ2-5 | . | TRBV18 | CASSPGHWAYQETQYF | TGTGCCAGCTCACCAGGACACTGGGCGTACCAAGAGACCCAGTACTTC
. | TRBJ1-2 | once | TRBV2 | CASSFADYGYTF | TGTGCCAGCAGTTTTGCGGACTATGGCTACACCTTC
. | TRBJ2-7 | few | TRBV4-3 | CASSIDRASSYEQYF | TGCGCCAGCAGCATAGATCGAGCGTCCTCCTACGAGCAGTACTTC
. | TRBJ1-1 | . | TRBV27 | CASSLQGNTEAFF | TGTGCCAGCAGCCTACAGGGGAACACTGAAGCTTTCTTT
TRBD1 | TRBJ2-7 | . | TRBV5-4 | CAARDRAGEQYF | TGTGCCGCGAGGGACAGGGCGGGTGAGCAGTACTTC
TRBD2 | TRBJ2-1 | . | TRBV7-3 | CASSPQLASAGNEQFF | TGTGCCAGCAGCCCGCAACTAGCGTCGGCGGGAAATGAGCAGTTCTTC
. | TRBJ1-2 | . | TRBV7-9 | CASSLGSGDYGYTF | TGTGCCAGCAGCTTAGGGTCAGGCGACTATGGCTACACCTTC
. | TRBJ1-1 | . | TRBV5-8 | CASSLGRSMNTEAFF | TGTGCCAGCAGCTTGGGGAGGTCCATGAACACTGAAGCTTTCTTT
. | TRBJ2-7 | . | TRBV7-2 | CASWGRDGYEQYF | TGTGCCAGCTGGGGCAGGGATGGATACGAGCAGTACTTC
TRBD2 | TRBJ2-7 | once | TRBV7-2 | CASSPRGGLAERRYF | TGTGCCAGCAGCCCCCGCGGGGGACTAGCGGAACGGAGGTACTTC
. | TRBJ2-1 | few | TRBV5-1 | CASSLVEIAGRSDNEQFF | TGCGCCAGCAGCTTGGTCGAGATCGCGGGGAGGTCAGACAATGAGCAGTTCTTC
TRBD2 | TRBJ2-1 | . | TRBV11-2 | CASSLLAGGYNEQFF | TGTGCCAGCAGCTTACTAGCGGGAGGGTACAATGAGCAGTTCTTC
. | TRBJ2-1 | . | TRBV5-1 | CASSLTSGQNSYNEQFF | TGCGCCAGCAGCTTAACCAGCGGACAGAATTCCTACAATGAGCAGTTCTTC
TRBD1 | TRBJ1-4 | . | TRBV5-4 | CASSPRQGNEKLFF | TGTGCCAGCAGCCCGAGACAGGGGAATGAAAAACTGTTTTTT
TRBD1 | TRBJ1-2 | . | TRBV30 | CAWSVGQGQGYTF | TGTGCCTGGAGTGTGGGACAGGGGCAAGGGTACACCTTC
. | TRBJ1-1 | . | TRBV6-1 | CASSTTLNTEAFF | TGTGCCAGCAGTACAACACTGAACACTGAAGCTTTCTTT
TRBD2 | TRBJ2-3 | . | TRBV30 | CAWSSQREIWLTDTQYF | TGTGCCTGGAGTTCCCAGCGGGAGATTTGGTTGACAGATACGCAGTATTTT
TRBD2 | TRBJ2-7 | . | TRBV5-1 | CASSTTSGTYEQYF | TGCGCCAGCAGCACGACTAGCGGGACCTACGAGCAGTACTTC
. | TRBJ1-1 | . | TRBV2 | CASSEGVPRGTEAFF | TGTGCCAGCAGTGAAGGGGTCCCTCGGGGCACTGAAGCTTTCTTT
TRBD2 | TRBJ2-1 | . | TRBV9 | CASSVEGGLAGVRDEQFF | TGTGCCAGCAGCGTAGAGGGGGGACTAGCGGGAGTCAGGGATGAGCAGTTCTTC
TRBD1 | TRBJ1-2 | once | TRBV6-6 | CASSSGQITNYGYTF | TGTGCCAGCAGTTCGGGACAGATTACTAACTATGGCTACACCTTC
TRBD1 | TRBJ2-1 | . | TRBV28 | CAASTGGGSSYNEQFF | TGTGCCGCGAGTACAGGGGGTGGAAGTTCCTACAATGAGCAGTTCTTC
TRBD2 | TRBJ2-7 | few | TRBV13 | CASSFGGGYEQYF | TGTGCCAGCAGCTTCGGCGGGGGCTACGAGCAGTACTTC
. | TRBJ2-2 | . | TRBV4-1 | CASSPRPPGLNTGELFF | TGCGCCAGCAGCCCCCGCCCACCGGGTTTGAACACCGGGGAGCTGTTTTTT
. | TRBJ2-5 | few | TRBV11-1 | CASSSTGETQYF | TGTGCCAGCAGCTCGACGGGGGAGACCCAGTACTTC
. | TRBJ2-7 | . | TRBV4-1 | CASSQDEGSTYEQYF | TGCGCCAGCAGCCAAGATGAGGGCAGTACCTACGAGCAGTACTTC
TRBD1 | TRBJ1-1 | . | TRBV10-3 | CAISESGGQGADVNTEAFF | TGTGCCATCAGTGAGTCGGGGGGACAGGGGGCTGATGTGAACACTGAAGCTTTCTTT
TRBD2 | TRBJ2-7 | . | TRBV28 | CASSLAGGEQYF | TGTGCCAGCAGTTTAGCGGGGGGCGAGCAGTACTTC
TRBD2 | TRBJ2-7 | . | TRBV5-1 | CASSPDGLAAFEQYF | TGCGCCAGCAGCCCGGATGGACTAGCGGCTTTCGAGCAGTACTTC
. | TRBJ2-3 | . | TRBV11-2 | CASSLDRSTDTQYF | TGTGCCAGCAGCTTAGATCGGAGCACAGATACGCAGTATTTT
TRBD1 | TRBJ2-5 | once | TRBV4-3 | CASSLGGRDRGQETQYF | TGCGCCAGCAGCCTCGGTGGCCGGGACAGGGGTCAAGAGACCCAGTACTTC
. | TRBJ1-5 | few | TRBV30 | CAWSVKGGQPQHF | TGTGCCTGGAGTGTAAAGGGAGGGCAGCCCCAGCATTTT
TRBD1 | TRBJ1-2 | . | TRBV7-8 | CASSLGDRGLVYGYTF | TGTGCCAGCAGCTTAGGAGACAGGGGGCTAGTCTATGGCTACACCTTC
TRBD1 | TRBJ2-7 | few | TRBV6-4 | CASSDKGAAYF | TGTGCCAGCAGTGACAAGGGGGCGGCGTACTTC
TRBD1 | TRBJ1-1 | . | TRBV27 | CASSLSDRVTEAFF | TGTGCCAGCAGTTTATCCGACAGGGTCACTGAAGCTTTCTTT
. | TRBJ2-2 | . | TRBV9 | CASSLLPRLGSGELFF | TGTGCCAGCAGCCTGCTTCCCCGACTTGGGTCCGGGGAGCTGTTTTTT